This is a list of T cell receptor beta chains from one sample in a study of cytomegalovirus exposure and HLA in healthy donors. Sequencing used immunoSEQ multiplex PCR; TCRdb keeps in-frame clones, though not all of them. The top ten clones hold approximately 15% of a sample with more than 95,000 clones, about 12% of them seen once. The sample consisted of PBMCs. These receptor sequences come from a man aged 35 to 55 in good health and CMV-seropositive. Both conserved end residues are part of each CDR3. The D gene is left open where the match is weak. Size is stated for part of the rows, as once, few or many counts, or as a class when the clone is expanded.

length: 14
D: TRBD2
V: TRBV9
J: TRBJ2-1
size: -
CDR3: CASSASGSYNEQFF
DNA: TGTGCCAGCAGCGCTAGCGGGTCCTACAATGAGCAGTTCTTC

length: 14
D: TRBD1
V: TRBV6-1
J: TRBJ2-2
size: few
CDR3: CASSGQGAAGELFF
DNA: TGTGCCAGCAGCGGACAGGGGGCGGCCGGGGAGCTGTTTTTT

length: 17
D: TRBD2
V: TRBV5-1
J: TRBJ2-3
size: -
CDR3: CASSPGTSGSSRDTQYF
DNA: TGCGCCAGCAGTCCAGGGACTAGCGGGAGTTCAAGGGATACGCAGTATTTT

length: 15
D: -
V: TRBV5-8
J: TRBJ1-2
size: few
CDR3: CASSPRVPRGYGYTF
DNA: TGTGCCAGCAGCCCCCGGGTCCCCCGCGGCTATGGCTACACCTTC

length: 15
D: TRBD1
V: TRBV5-1
J: TRBJ1-1
size: few
CDR3: CASSLAGTGVTEAFF
DNA: TGCGCCAGCAGCTTGGCCGGGACAGGGGTTACTGAAGCTTTCTTT

length: 13
D: -
V: TRBV5-1
J: TRBJ1-5
size: few
CDR3: CASSQTADQPQHF
DNA: TGCGCCAGCAGCCAGACAGCAGATCAGCCCCAGCATTTT

length: 17
D: TRBD2
V: TRBV18
J: TRBJ2-5
size: -
CDR3: CASSPRTSGRAGETQYF
DNA: TGTGCCAGCTCACCCCGGACTAGCGGGAGGGCCGGGGAGACCCAGTACTTC

length: 16
D: -
V: TRBV13
J: TRBJ2-7
size: few
CDR3: CASSHTGLGSSYEQYF
DNA: TGTGCCAGCAGCCACACAGGGTTAGGGAGCTCCTACGAGCAGTACTTC

length: 14
D: -
V: TRBV5-4
J: TRBJ1-4
size: -
CDR3: CASSLAGRNEKLFF
DNA: TGTGCCAGCAGCTTGGCGGGGAGGAATGAAAAACTGTTTTTT

length: 13
D: TRBD2
V: TRBV5-4
J: TRBJ2-5
size: few
CDR3: CASSREGPETQYF
DNA: TGTGCCAGCAGCCGGGAGGGCCCAGAGACCCAGTACTTC

length: 11
D: -
V: TRBV20-1
J: TRBJ1-1
size: few
CDR3: CSATPVVEAFF
DNA: TGCAGTGCTACCCCCGTTGTTGAAGCTTTCTTT

length: 14
D: TRBD1
V: TRBV4-1
J: TRBJ1-3
size: few
CDR3: CASSRQGTGNTIYF
DNA: TGCGCCAGCAGCCGACAGGGGACAGGAAACACCATATATTTT

length: 12
D: TRBD2
V: TRBV7-9
J: TRBJ2-5
size: -
CDR3: CASGPGGETQYF
DNA: TGTGCCAGCGGCCCGGGGGGAGAGACCCAGTACTTC

length: 18
D: -
V: TRBV15
J: TRBJ1-2
size: -
CDR3: CATSRDRWWGDDNYGYTF
DNA: TGTGCCACCAGCAGAGACCGTTGGTGGGGGGACGATAACTATGGCTACACCTTC

length: 16
D: TRBD2
V: TRBV15
J: TRBJ2-1
size: few
CDR3: CATSRGEGTRGREQFF
DNA: TGTGCCACCAGCAGAGGGGAAGGGACTAGAGGTCGTGAGCAGTTCTTC

length: 18
D: -
V: TRBV9
J: TRBJ2-7
size: -
CDR3: CASSVAPQGGSVTYEQYF
DNA: TGTGCCAGCAGCGTAGCTCCCCAAGGGGGTAGCGTTACCTACGAGCAGTACTTC

length: 13
D: TRBD1
V: TRBV29-1
J: TRBJ1-1
size: -
CDR3: CSVDRGLGTEAFF
DNA: TGCAGCGTTGACAGGGGGCTGGGCACTGAAGCTTTCTTT

length: 15
D: -
V: TRBV7-9
J: TRBJ1-2
size: -
CDR3: CASSLVRQTNYGYTF
DNA: TGTGCCAGCAGCTTGGTGAGACAGACTAACTATGGCTACACCTTC

length: 15
D: -
V: TRBV2
J: TRBJ1-5
size: few
CDR3: CASSDLDYSNQPQHF
DNA: TGTGCCAGCAGTGATTTAGATTATAGCAATCAGCCCCAGCATTTT

length: 14
D: -
V: TRBV7-9
J: TRBJ1-1
size: -
CDR3: CASSLEQANTEAFF
DNA: TGTGCCAGCAGCTTAGAACAGGCGAACACTGAAGCTTTCTTT